These T cell receptor beta chains were read from a single sample in a study of blood T cell repertoires in COVID-19. Produced via immunoSEQ multiplex PCR; TCRdb's table is partial and in-frame only. Here the sample spans under 550,000 clones, roughly 89% being singletons. The sample comprised peripheral blood. The receptors stem from a man between 18 and 35 years old with COVID-19, enrolled during active disease. The CDR3 runs from the conserved cysteine through the conserved F or W.

v_call cdr3_aa
TRBV5-1 CASSLEPSGTLNEQFF
TRBV10-3 CAISESHRSVSETEAFF
TRBV11-2 CASSNPDRALTEAFF
TRBV6-5 CASSRQVGGTGELFF
TRBV30 CAWSVQRTSGIRNEQFF
TRBV3-1/TRBV3-2 CASSQLTGGGYTF
TRBV5-1 CASSLGTVYNEQFF
TRBV19 CASIEDRGNNSPLHF
TRBV12-5 CASAHPNGGVESNQPQHF
TRBV12-3/TRBV12-4 CASSLQDTGELFF
TRBV11-2 CASSIRQANEQFF
TRBV6-1 CASSETGTGASGANVLTF